The entry below describes one TCR beta chain. Its antigen is as yet unknown. This specimen comes from a study of cytomegalovirus exposure and HLA in healthy donors. Study-wide results and caveats: Cytomegalovirus-associated TCR beta chains were listed, numbering 164.

The PCR made use of 60 Vbeta and 13 Jbeta primers. Profiling relied on immunoSEQ multiplex PCR, and the TCRdb table lists in-frame clones only, not all of them. The sample has 150,000 to 200,000 clones; approximately 80% are singletons. The ends were cut back, 2 bases at V and 2 bases at J, with 12 bases in the middle. This CDR3 has 15 residues. Germline V gene lookup returns CDR1 SGHDN and CDR2 FVKESK. Sample: PBMCs. The V and J genes are TRBV14 and TRBJ2-5, with D tentatively TRBD2 (5 bases). This TCR came from a woman aged 25 to 39 in good health and CMV-seronegative. CDR3 DNA sequence: TGTGCCAGCAGCCAATCACGACGGAGGCAAGAGACCCAGTACTTC. It specifies CASSQSRRRQETQYF.